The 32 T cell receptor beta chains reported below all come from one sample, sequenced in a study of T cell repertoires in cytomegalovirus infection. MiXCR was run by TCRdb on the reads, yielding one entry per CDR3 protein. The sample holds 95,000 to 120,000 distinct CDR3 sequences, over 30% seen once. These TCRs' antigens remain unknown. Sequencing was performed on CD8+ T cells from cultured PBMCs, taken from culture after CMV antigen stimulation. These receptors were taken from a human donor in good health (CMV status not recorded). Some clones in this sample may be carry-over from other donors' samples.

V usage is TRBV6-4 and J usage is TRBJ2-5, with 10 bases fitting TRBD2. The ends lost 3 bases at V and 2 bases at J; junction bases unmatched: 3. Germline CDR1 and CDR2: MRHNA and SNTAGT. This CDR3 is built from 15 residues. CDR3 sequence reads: CASSETAGGQETQYF. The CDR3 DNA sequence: TGTGCCAGCAGTGAAACAGCGGGGGGGCAAGAGACCCAGTACTTC.

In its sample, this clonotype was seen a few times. CDR3 sequence (DNA): TGTGCCAGCAGCTCCCCTATCACCACCGAAAAACTGTTTTTT. Encoded protein: CASSSPITTEKLFF. V gene TRBV7-3 combines with J gene TRBJ1-4; unclear D gene. The CDR3 length is 14 residues. Trimming shortened V by 4 bases and J by 8 bases, and 14 bases separated the two germline ends. CDR1 is SGHTA and CDR2 is FQGTGA in the germline V gene. The full variable domain, with the rest looked up from reference TRBV7-3 and TRBJ1-4, is GAGVSQTPSNKVTEKGKYVELRCDPISGHTALYWYRQSLGQGPEFLIYFQGTGAADDSGLPNDRFFAVRPEGSVSTLKIQRTERGDSAVYLCASSSPITTEKLFFGSGTQLSVL.

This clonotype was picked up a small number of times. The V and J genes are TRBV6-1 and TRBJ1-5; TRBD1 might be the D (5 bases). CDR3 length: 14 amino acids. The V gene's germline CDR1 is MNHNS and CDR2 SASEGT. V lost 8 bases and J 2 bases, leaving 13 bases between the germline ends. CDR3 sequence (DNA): TGTGCCAGCGGGCGGGGCCCAGGCAATCAGCCCCAGCATTTT. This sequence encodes CASGRGPGNQPQHF.

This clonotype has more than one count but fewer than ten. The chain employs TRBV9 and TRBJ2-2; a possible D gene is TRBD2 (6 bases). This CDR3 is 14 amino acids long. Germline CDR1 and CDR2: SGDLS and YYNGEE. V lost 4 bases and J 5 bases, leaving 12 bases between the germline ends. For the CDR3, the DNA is TGTGCCAGCAGCCGGGAGATAAGGACCGGGGAGCTGTTTTTT. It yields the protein CASSREIRTGELFF. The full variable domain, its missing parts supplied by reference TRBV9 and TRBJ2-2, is DSGVTQTPKHLITATGQRVTLRCSPRSGDLSVYWYQQSLDQGLQFLIQYYNGEERAKGNILERFSAQQFPDLHSELNLSSLELGDSALYFCASSREIRTGELFFGEGSRLTVL.

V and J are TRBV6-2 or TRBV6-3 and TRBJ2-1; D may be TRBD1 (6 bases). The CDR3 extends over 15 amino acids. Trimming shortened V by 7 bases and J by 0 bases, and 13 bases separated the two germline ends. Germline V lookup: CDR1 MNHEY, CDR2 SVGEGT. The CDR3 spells CASTQGHSSYNEQFF. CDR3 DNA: TGTGCCAGCACTCAGGGACACAGCTCCTACAATGAGCAGTTCTTC.

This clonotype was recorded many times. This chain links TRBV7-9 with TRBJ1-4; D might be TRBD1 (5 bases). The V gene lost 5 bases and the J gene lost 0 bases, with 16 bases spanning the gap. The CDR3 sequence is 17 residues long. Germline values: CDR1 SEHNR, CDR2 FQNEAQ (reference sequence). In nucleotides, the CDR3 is TGTGCCAGCAGCCCGACCCTTGACAGTGCAACTAATGAAAAACTGTTTTTT. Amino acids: CASSPTLDSATNEKLFF.

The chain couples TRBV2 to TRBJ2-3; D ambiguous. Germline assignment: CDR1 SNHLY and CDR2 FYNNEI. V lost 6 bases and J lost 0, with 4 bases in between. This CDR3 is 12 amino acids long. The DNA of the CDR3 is TGTGCCAGCAGGACTAGCACAGATACGCAGTATTTT. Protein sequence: CASRTSTDTQYF.

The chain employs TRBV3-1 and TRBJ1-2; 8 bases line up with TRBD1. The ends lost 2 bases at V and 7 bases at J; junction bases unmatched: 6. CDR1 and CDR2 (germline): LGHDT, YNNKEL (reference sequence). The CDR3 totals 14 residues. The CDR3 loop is CASSQLDREGGYTF. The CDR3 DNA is TGTGCCAGCAGCCAATTGGACAGGGAGGGTGGCTACACCTTC.

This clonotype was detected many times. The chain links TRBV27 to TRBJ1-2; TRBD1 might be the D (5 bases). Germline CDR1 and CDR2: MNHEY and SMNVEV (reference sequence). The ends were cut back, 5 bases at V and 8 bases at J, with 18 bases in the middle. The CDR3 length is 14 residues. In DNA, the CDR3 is TGTGCCAGCAGTCCCCTCCTCGGGGCGCGGGGCTACACCTTC. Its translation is CASSPLLGARGYTF.

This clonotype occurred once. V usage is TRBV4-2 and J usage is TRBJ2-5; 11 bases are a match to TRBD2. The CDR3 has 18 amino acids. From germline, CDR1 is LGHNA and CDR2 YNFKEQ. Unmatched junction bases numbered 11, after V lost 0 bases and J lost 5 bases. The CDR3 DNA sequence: TGTGCCAGCAGCCAAGATTGGGTAGCGGGGGGGCCTGGGGAGACCCAGTACTTC. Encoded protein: CASSQDWVAGGPGETQYF.

This CDR3 reads CASSLRQNGYTF. The CDR3, as DNA: TGTGCCAGCAGTCTCAGACAGAATGGCTACACCTTC. This rearrangement joins TRBV12-3 or TRBV12-4 to TRBJ1-2; possibly TRBD1 for D (5 bases). The V gene lost 5 bases and the J gene lost 6 bases, with 10 bases spanning the gap. This CDR3 is built from 12 residues.

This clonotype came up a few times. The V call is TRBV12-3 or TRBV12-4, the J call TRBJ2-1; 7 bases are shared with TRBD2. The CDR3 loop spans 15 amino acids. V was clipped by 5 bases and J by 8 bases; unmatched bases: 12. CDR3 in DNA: TGTGCCAGCAGTGGATGGACTAGAGGCGGCGATGAGCAGTTCTTC. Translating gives CASSGWTRGGDEQFF.

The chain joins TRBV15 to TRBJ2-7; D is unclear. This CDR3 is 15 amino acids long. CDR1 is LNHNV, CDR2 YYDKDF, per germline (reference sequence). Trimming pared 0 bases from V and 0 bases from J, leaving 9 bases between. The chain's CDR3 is CATSRELVNSYEQYF. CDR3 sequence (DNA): TGTGCCACCAGCAGAGAACTGGTTAACTCCTACGAGCAGTACTTC.

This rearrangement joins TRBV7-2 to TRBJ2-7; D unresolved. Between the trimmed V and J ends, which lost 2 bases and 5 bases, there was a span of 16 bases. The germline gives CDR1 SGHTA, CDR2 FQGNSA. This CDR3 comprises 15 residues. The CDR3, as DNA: TGTGCCAGCAGCTTAATAAGCCCACTCACAGACGAGCAGTACTTC. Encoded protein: CASSLISPLTDEQYF.

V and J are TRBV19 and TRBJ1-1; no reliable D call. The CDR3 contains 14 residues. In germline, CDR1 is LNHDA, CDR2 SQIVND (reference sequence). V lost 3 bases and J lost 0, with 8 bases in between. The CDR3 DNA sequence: TGTGCCAGTAGTATGGCGCAGGTGAACACTGAAGCTTTCTTT. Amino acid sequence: CASSMAQVNTEAFF.

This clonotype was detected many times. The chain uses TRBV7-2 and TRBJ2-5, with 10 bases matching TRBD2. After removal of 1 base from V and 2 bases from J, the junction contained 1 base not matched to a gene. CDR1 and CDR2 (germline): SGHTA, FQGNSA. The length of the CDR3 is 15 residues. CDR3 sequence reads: CASSLVLAGQETQYF. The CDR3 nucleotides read TGTGCCAGCAGCTTAGTACTAGCGGGGCAAGAGACCCAGTACTTC.

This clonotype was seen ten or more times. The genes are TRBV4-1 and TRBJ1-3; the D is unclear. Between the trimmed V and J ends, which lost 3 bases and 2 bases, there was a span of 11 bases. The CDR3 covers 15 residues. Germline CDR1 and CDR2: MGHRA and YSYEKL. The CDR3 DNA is TGCGCCAGCAGCCAGGCTACAGTCCCTGGAAACACCATATATTTT. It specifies CASSQATVPGNTIYF.

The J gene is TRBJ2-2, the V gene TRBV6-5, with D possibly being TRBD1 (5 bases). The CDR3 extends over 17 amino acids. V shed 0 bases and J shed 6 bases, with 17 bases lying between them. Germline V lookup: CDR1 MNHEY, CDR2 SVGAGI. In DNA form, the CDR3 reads TGTGCCAGCAGTTACTCGATCCAGGGTCGAACAGCCGGGGAGCTGTTTTTT. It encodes CASSYSIQGRTAGELFF.

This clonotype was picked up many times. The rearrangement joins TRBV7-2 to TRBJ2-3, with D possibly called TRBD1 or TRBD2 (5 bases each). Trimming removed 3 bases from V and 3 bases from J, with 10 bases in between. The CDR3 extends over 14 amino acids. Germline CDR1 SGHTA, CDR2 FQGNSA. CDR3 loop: CASSLAGATDTQYF. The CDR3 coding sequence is TGTGCCAGCAGCTTGGCCGGGGCAACAGATACGCAGTATTTT.

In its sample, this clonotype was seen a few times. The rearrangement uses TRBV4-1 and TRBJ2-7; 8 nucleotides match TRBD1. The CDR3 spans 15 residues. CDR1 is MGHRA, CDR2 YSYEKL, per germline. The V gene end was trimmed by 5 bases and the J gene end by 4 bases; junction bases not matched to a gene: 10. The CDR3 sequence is CASSSWTGLMYEQYF. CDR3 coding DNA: TGCGCCAGCAGCTCCTGGACAGGGTTAATGTACGAGCAGTACTTC.

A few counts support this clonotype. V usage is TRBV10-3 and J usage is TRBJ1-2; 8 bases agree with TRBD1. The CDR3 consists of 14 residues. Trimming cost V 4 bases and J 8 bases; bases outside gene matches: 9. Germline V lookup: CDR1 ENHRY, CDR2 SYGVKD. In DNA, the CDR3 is TGTGCCATCAGTGCAGGGGGCGAGACCTTGGGCTACACCTTC. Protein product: CAISAGGETLGYTF.

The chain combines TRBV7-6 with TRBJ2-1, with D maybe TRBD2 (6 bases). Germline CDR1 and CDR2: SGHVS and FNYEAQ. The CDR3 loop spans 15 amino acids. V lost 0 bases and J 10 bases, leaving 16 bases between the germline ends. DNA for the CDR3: TGTGCCAGCAGCTTAGCGGGGAACGGGGGTGGGGAGCAGTTCTTC. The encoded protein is CASSLAGNGGGEQFF. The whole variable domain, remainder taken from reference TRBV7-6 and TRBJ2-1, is GAGVSQSPRYKVTKRGQDVALRCDPISGHVSLYWYRQALGQGPEFLTYFNYEAQQDKSGLPNDRFSAERPEGSISTLTIQRTEQRDSAMYRCASSLAGNGGGEQFFGPGTRLTVL.

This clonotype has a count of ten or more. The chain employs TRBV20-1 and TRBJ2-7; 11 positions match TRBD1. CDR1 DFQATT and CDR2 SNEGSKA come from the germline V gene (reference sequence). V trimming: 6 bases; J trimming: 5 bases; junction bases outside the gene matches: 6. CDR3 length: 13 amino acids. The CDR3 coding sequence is TGCAGTGCGAAGGGACAGGGGGATCACGAGCAGTACTTC. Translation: CSAKGQGDHEQYF.

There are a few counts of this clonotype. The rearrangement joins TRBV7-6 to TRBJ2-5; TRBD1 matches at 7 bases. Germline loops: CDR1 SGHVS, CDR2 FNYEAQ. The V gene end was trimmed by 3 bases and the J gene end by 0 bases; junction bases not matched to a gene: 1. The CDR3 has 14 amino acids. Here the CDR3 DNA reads TGTGCCAGCAGCTTCGGGACAGACCAAGAGACCCAGTACTTC. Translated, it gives CASSFGTDQETQYF. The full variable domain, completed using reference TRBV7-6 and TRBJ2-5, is GAGVSQSPRYKVTKRGQDVALRCDPISGHVSLYWYRQALGQGPEFLTYFNYEAQQDKSGLPNDRFSAERPEGSISTLTIQRTEQRDSAMYRCASSFGTDQETQYFGPGTRLLVL.

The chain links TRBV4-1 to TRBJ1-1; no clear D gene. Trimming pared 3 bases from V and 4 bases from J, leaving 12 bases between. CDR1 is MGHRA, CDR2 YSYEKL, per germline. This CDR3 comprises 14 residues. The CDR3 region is CASSHRPQATEAFF. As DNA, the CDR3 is TGCGCCAGCAGCCACAGGCCACAAGCCACTGAAGCTTTCTTT.

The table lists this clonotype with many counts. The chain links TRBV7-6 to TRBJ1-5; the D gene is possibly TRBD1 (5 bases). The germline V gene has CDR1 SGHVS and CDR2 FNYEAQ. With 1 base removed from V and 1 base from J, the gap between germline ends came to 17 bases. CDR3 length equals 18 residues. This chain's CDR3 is CASSLEGAPGGSNQPQHF. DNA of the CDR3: TGTGCCAGCAGCTTAGAAGGGGCTCCCGGTGGGAGCAATCAGCCCCAGCATTTT.

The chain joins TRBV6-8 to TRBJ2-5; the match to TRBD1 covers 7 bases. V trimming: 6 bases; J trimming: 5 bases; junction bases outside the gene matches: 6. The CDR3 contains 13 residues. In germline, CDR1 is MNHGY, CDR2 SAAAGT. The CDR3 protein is CASRATGWETQYF. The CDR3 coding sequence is TGTGCCAGCAGAGCGACAGGGTGGGAGACCCAGTACTTC.

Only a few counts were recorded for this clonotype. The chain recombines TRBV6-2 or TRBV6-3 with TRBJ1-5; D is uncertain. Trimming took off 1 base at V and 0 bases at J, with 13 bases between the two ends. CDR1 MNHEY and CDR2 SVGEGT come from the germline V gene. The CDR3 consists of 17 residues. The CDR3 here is CASSYWYSTYSNQPQHF. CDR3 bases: TGTGCCAGCAGTTACTGGTACAGCACTTATAGCAATCAGCCCCAGCATTTT.

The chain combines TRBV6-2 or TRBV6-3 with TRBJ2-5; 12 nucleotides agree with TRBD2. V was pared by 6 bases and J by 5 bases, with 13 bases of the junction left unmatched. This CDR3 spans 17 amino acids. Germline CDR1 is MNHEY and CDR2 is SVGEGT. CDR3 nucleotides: TGTGCCAGCAGACCCCTAGCGGGGGGGCCTTGGTTGGAGACCCAGTACTTC. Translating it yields CASRPLAGGPWLETQYF.

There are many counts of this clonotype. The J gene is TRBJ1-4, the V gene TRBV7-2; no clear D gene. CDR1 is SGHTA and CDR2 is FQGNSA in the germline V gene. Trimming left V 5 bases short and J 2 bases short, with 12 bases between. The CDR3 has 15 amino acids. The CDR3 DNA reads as TGTGCCAGCAGCCGGACGGTAGCGACTAATGAAAAACTGTTTTTT. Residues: CASSRTVATNEKLFF.

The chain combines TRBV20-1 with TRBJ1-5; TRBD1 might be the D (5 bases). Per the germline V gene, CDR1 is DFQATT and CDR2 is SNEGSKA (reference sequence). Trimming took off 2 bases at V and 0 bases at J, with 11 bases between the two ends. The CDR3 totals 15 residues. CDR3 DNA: TGCAGTGCTAGACAGGGAAGATATAGCAATCAGCCCCAGCATTTT. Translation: CSARQGRYSNQPQHF.

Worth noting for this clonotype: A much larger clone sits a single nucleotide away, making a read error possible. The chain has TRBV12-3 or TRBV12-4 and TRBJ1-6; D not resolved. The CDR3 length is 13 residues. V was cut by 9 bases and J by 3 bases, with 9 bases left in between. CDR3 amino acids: CASTVYYNSPLHF. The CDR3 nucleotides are TGTGCCAGTACGGTCTACTATAATTCACCCCTCCACTTT.